The present entry profiles one T cell receptor (beta chain) with its context. Its antigen is still unknown. These data come from a study of human T cells and chemical hapten exposure. Study-wide background: The study sensitized with 2% DPC on a 2 cm by 2 cm patch of upper inner arm skin.

TCRdb analysed the RACE reads with MiXCR anew, one entry per CDR3 protein. The data hold approximately 80,000 distinct CDR3 sequences, with 14% observed a single time. The V end lost 0 bases, the J end lost 2 bases, and 14 bases lay between the germline ends. Germline CDR1 and CDR2: MGHRA and YSYEKL. The CDR3 is made up of 16 amino acids. Overall study findings and caveats: Expanded TCRs were compared with controls, and the expanded TCRs formed significantly more large CDR3 similarity clusters. The number of TCRs above 1 in 1000 frequency did not change after DPC sensitization.

Time point meaning: pre-sensitization, week 0. Treatment specified: therapeutic diphenylcyclopropenone sensitization with weekly scalp DPC. This receptor was taken from a woman between 45 and 65 years old with alopecia areata. Some clones in this sample may be carry-over from other donors' samples. This chain connects TRBV4-1 to TRBJ2-7; tentatively, D is TRBD1 (5 bases). The specimen was whole blood, collected in connection with sensitization to the hapten diphenylcyclopropenone (DPC). The DNA for the CDR3 is TGCGCCAGCAGCCAAGATTTAGGCAGGGCTACCTACGAGCAGTACTTC. This gives the protein CASSQDLGRATYEQYF.